One sample yielded the 29 T cell receptor beta chains listed below, sequenced in a study of Ad26.COV2.S vaccination and SARS-CoV-2 variants. As to treatment: roughly 18 received Ad26.COV2.S at low or high dose, single or two shots; 5 received placebo; per-sample allocation not given. Samples were taken on day 63 after the first vaccine or placebo injection. Libraries were prepared by immunoSEQ multiplex PCR; TCRdb keeps only in-frame clonotypes and omits some of them. The sample records a few hundred thousand clones, roughly 87% being singletons. Specimen: peripheral blood, collected in a trial of Ad26.COV2.S vaccine versus placebo. The receptors stem from a person aged 18 to 65 who received the Ad26.COV2.S COVID-19 vaccine or a placebo.

The chain joins TRBV5-1 to TRBJ2-7; D unclear. CDR1 and CDR2 from the germline V gene are SGHRS and YFSETQ. The CDR3 is 12 amino acids. V gave up 6 bases and J gave up 1 base, with 8 bases separating them. The CDR3 DNA reads TGCGCCAGCACTGACACTTCCTACGAGCAGTACTTC. It translates to CASTDTSYEQYF. The variable domain in full, with the rest retrieved from reference TRBV5-1 and TRBJ2-7, is KAGVTQTPRYLIKTRGQQVTLSCSPISGHRSVSWYQQTPGQGLQFLFEYFSETQRNKGNFPGRFSGRQFSNSRSEMNVSTLELGDSALYLCASTDTSYEQYFGPGTRLTVT.

This chain joins TRBV7-9 and TRBJ1-1, with TRBD1 matching over 10 bases. J lost 5 bases, V lost 5 bases, and 14 bases had no gene match. Germline CDR1 and CDR2: SEHNR and FQNEAQ (reference sequence). The CDR3 is 17 amino acids. This CDR3 reads CASSAPGQGTIRTEAFF. The CDR3 DNA reads TGTGCCAGCAGCGCCCCGGGACAGGGGACGATAAGAACTGAAGCTTTCTTT.

This clone was picked up a small number of times. The chain couples TRBV19 to TRBJ2-7; TRBD1 is a possible D gene (5 bases). There are 14 residues in the CDR3. Germline V gene data show CDR1 as LNHDA and CDR2 as SQIVND (reference sequence). The V end lost 4 bases, the J end lost 6 bases, and 16 bases lay between the germline ends. DNA for the CDR3: TGTGCCAGTAGTACTTCAGGGATAGGAGTCGAGCAGTACTTC. Protein product: CASSTSGIGVEQYF.

This sequence joins TRBV9 and TRBJ2-3; the D gene is possibly TRBD2 (5 bases). The length of the CDR3 is 12 residues. V was trimmed by 3 bases and J by 8 bases, leaving 10 bases between them. From germline, CDR1 is SGDLS and CDR2 YYNGEE. In DNA, the CDR3 is TGTGCCAGCAGCGGACTAAAGGGTACGCAGTATTTT. This translates into CASSGLKGTQYF.

The chain recombines TRBV20-1 with TRBJ2-5; 7 bases line up with TRBD2. The CDR3 consists of 15 residues. From germline, CDR1 is DFQATT and CDR2 SNEGSKA (reference sequence). The CDR3 DNA reads as TGCACCGCTAGTACCTTGGCGGGGGTGGGGGAGACCCAGTACTTC. Translation: CTASTLAGVGETQYF.

The gene calls are TRBV4-2 and TRBJ2-7; D is undetermined. The CDR3 contains 13 residues. The V gene's germline CDR1 is LGHNA and CDR2 YNFKEQ. Trimming removed 0 bases from V and 5 bases from J, with 8 bases in between. CDR3 DNA sequence: TGTGCCAGCAGCCAAGAATCCCCCGACGAGCAGTACTTC. Encoded protein: CASSQESPDEQYF.

The J gene is TRBJ2-7, the V gene TRBV4-2; D is unclear. Germline V CDR1 and CDR2: LGHNA, YNFKEQ. The CDR3 has 13 amino acids. Trimming pared 4 bases from V and 3 bases from J, leaving 10 bases between. DNA of the CDR3: TGTGCCAGCAGCCCTTCGGGTAGCTACGAGCAGTACTTC. The encoded protein is CASSPSGSYEQYF.

This clone has more than one count but fewer than ten. The genes are TRBV9 and TRBJ1-1; D is undetermined. The ends were cut back, 0 bases at V and 1 base at J, with 7 bases in the middle. The CDR3 extends over 14 amino acids. Germline V CDR1 and CDR2: SGDLS, YYNGEE. The CDR3 region is CASSVASENTEAFF. In nucleotides, the CDR3 is TGTGCCAGCAGCGTAGCGTCCGAGAACACTGAAGCTTTCTTT.

This chain connects TRBV5-1 to TRBJ2-1; D unclear. Looked up from germline, CDR1 is SGHRS and CDR2 is YFSETQ. The CDR3 length is 12 residues. Trimming cost V 8 bases and J 4 bases, with 10 bases left between them. The CDR3 bases are TGCGCCAGGGACCTGGGGTACAATGAGCAGTTCTTC. Residues: CARDLGYNEQFF.

Here the CDR3 DNA reads TGTGCCAGCAGTCCACCGGGAGGTCCCAATGAAAAACTGTTTTTT. This gives the protein CASSPPGGPNEKLFF. The chain employs TRBV6-5 and TRBJ1-4; D remains ambiguous. The CDR3 is 15 residues long. V was cut by 5 bases and J by 5 bases, with 15 bases left in between. CDR1 is MNHEY and CDR2 is SVGAGI in the germline V gene.

The chain combines TRBV13 with TRBJ2-2; D is undetermined. In germline, CDR1 is PRHDT, CDR2 FYEKMQ (reference sequence). This CDR3 region has 14 residues. Trimming stripped 0 bases from V and 0 bases from J, with 2 bases between. Written as DNA, the CDR3 is TGTGCCAGCAGCTTAGGACCGAACACCGGGGAGCTGTTTTTT. Translating gives CASSLGPNTGELFF.

The chain is built from TRBV19 and TRBJ2-2; D may be TRBD1 (6 bases). The germline CDR1 and CDR2 sequences are LNHDA and SQIVND (reference sequence). Between the trimmed V and J ends, which lost 6 bases and 7 bases, there was a span of 15 bases. The CDR3 covers 14 residues. The CDR3 here is CASSVRGPGGELFF. The DNA for the CDR3 is TGTGCCAGTAGCGTCAGGGGCCCGGGCGGGGAGCTGTTTTTT.

The chain has TRBV4-1 and TRBJ2-7; no firm D call. Germline V gene sequence: CDR1 MGHRA, CDR2 YSYEKL. This CDR3 has 14 residues. Trimming removed 0 bases at V and 2 bases at J, with 8 bases between. The CDR3 is CASSQDKGPYEQYF. CDR3 sequence (DNA): TGCGCCAGCAGCCAAGATAAAGGTCCCTACGAGCAGTACTTC.

V usage is TRBV19 and J usage is TRBJ1-2; 12 bases agree with TRBD1. Germline V gives CDR1 LNHDA, CDR2 SQIVND (reference sequence). There are 14 residues in the CDR3. V dropped 7 bases and J dropped 8; count of bases not matched to a gene: 8. CDR3 sequence: CASTSGQGARGYTF. CDR3 DNA sequence: TGTGCCAGTACCTCGGGACAGGGGGCGCGAGGCTACACCTTC.

This chain uses TRBV6-2 or TRBV6-3 with TRBJ2-6, with 7 bases lining up with TRBD1. Germline-derived CDR1 and CDR2 are MNHEY and SVGEGT. This CDR3 is 15 amino acids long. V shed 7 bases and J 0 bases; nucleotides not matched to a gene: 3. The CDR3 coding sequence is TGTGCCAGCACCCCAGGGGGCTCTGGGGCCAACGTCCTGACTTTC. This codes for CASTPGGSGANVLTF.

The V and J genes are TRBV6-5 and TRBJ1-5, with D perhaps matching TRBD1 (6 bases). Germline values: CDR1 MNHEY, CDR2 SVGAGI. Deletions cut 5 bases from V and 4 bases from J, with 9 bases between. This CDR3 region has 13 residues. CDR3 region: CASSRDKNQPQHF. CDR3 in DNA: TGTGCCAGCAGTAGGGACAAAAATCAGCCCCAGCATTTT.

This clone was seen only once. The V call is TRBV7-3, the J call TRBJ2-1; 8 bases map to TRBD2. CDR1 and CDR2 from the germline V gene are SGHTA and FQGTGA. The ends lost 3 bases at V and 1 base at J; junction bases unmatched: 11. This CDR3 contains 18 residues. CDR3 loop: CASSLGLAGTSSYNEQFF. DNA of the CDR3: TGTGCCAGCAGCTTGGGATTAGCCGGGACTAGTTCCTACAATGAGCAGTTCTTC.

The genes are TRBV11-3 and TRBJ2-6, with a weak D call TRBD2 (6 bases). The CDR3 loop spans 14 amino acids. Per the germline V gene, CDR1 is SGHNT and CDR2 is YENEEA. Trimming pared 5 bases from V and 3 bases from J, leaving 8 bases between. DNA of the CDR3: TGTGCCAGCAGCCCGGAGGGTGGGGCCAACGTCCTGACTTTC. Translation: CASSPEGGANVLTF.

The V and J genes are TRBV19 and TRBJ1-1; 7 bases fit TRBD1. This CDR3 is 15 amino acids long. V lost 10 bases and J lost 1; bases outside the gene matches: 12. CDR1 and CDR2 from the germline V gene are LNHDA and SQIVND (reference sequence). CDR3 DNA sequence: TGTGCCACTCAGCCGACAGGGTTACGGAACACTGAAGCTTTCTTT. This translates into CATQPTGLRNTEAFF.

This clone turned up a few times. This chain uses TRBV12-3 or TRBV12-4 with TRBJ1-2; 8 bases are a match to TRBD1. The CDR3 loop spans 13 amino acids. V lost 8 bases to trimming and J lost 7 bases; unmatched junction nucleotides: 9. The CDR3 coding sequence is TGTGCCAGCCTTACAGGGGGGAATGGTGGCTACACCTTC. Amino acid sequence: CASLTGGNGGYTF.

This chain joins TRBV11-2 and TRBJ1-6; perhaps TRBD1 as D (6 bases). From germline, CDR1 is SGHAT and CDR2 FQNNGV. CDR3 length: 15 amino acids. Trimming shortened V by 1 base and J by 9 bases, and 13 bases separated the two germline ends. This chain's CDR3 is CASSLAGRGRSPLHF. As DNA, the CDR3 is TGTGCCAGCAGCTTAGCCGGCAGGGGCCGTTCACCCCTCCACTTT.

The rearrangement joins TRBV19 to TRBJ1-1; TRBD1 matches 7 bases. Germline CDR1 reads LNHDA; CDR2 reads SQIVND (reference sequence). The CDR3 has 14 amino acids. Trimming cost V 7 bases and J 3 bases; bases outside gene matches: 8. This CDR3 is CASMMTGLDTEAFF. The CDR3 DNA follows: TGTGCCAGTATGATGACAGGGCTGGACACTGAAGCTTTCTTT.

The V call is TRBV29-1, the J call TRBJ2-7; D gene ambiguous. V was pared by 0 bases and J by 5 bases, with 8 bases between. The CDR3 contains 12 residues. Germline CDR1 reads SQVTM; CDR2 reads ANQGSEA. CDR3 sequence: CSVEEGSDEQYF. CDR3 DNA sequence: TGCAGCGTTGAAGAGGGTTCCGACGAGCAGTACTTC.

The J gene is TRBJ1-1, the V gene TRBV14; 10 nucleotides line up with TRBD1. Losses at the gene ends were 4 bases for V and 3 bases for J; bases not matched to a gene: 11. Germline assignment: CDR1 SGHDN and CDR2 FVKESK. This CDR3 comprises 17 residues. The CDR3 DNA reads TGTGCCAGCAGCCGATTCGGACAGGGGGTTTTGTACACTGAAGCTTTCTTT. Translation: CASSRFGQGVLYTEAFF.

The chain is built from TRBV7-2 and TRBJ2-5; the D gene is possibly TRBD2 (5 bases). This CDR3 contains 15 residues. V shed 0 bases and J shed 2 bases, with 10 bases lying between them. Germline V CDR1 and CDR2: SGHTA, FQGNSA. The CDR3 loop reads CASSLASGEQETQYF. As DNA, the CDR3 is TGTGCCAGCAGCTTAGCGAGCGGTGAGCAAGAGACCCAGTACTTC.

Points on this clone: This sample also contains other DNA sequences that code for the same CDR3. The J gene is TRBJ1-1, the V gene TRBV9; D not certain. Germline assignment: CDR1 SGDLS and CDR2 YYNGEE. The V gene lost 2 bases and the J gene lost 3 bases, with 8 bases spanning the gap. The CDR3 is made up of 13 amino acids. CDR3 region: CASSVLRDTEAFF. The CDR3 nucleotides are TGTGCCAGCAGCGTCCTCCGGGACACTGAAGCTTTCTTT.

The chain recombines TRBV30 with TRBJ2-3, with D tentatively TRBD2 (6 bases). Germline CDR1 GTSNPN, CDR2 SVGIG (reference sequence). The CDR3 is made up of 14 amino acids. V lost 4 bases to trimming and J lost 6 bases, with 17 bases between them. The CDR3 DNA reads TGTGCCTGGATGTCGGGACCGGAGGGGGATACGCAGTATTTT. Translated: CAWMSGPEGDTQYF.

This CDR3 is CASSTPSSYNSPLHF. CDR3 in DNA: TGTGCCAGTAGTACCCCAAGCTCCTATAATTCACCCCTCCACTTT. The chain employs TRBV19 and TRBJ1-6; D is uncertain. CDR3 length equals 15 residues. Per germline, CDR1 LNHDA and CDR2 SQIVND (reference sequence). V was clipped by 4 bases and J by 0 bases, with 7 bases between them.

This chain connects TRBV15 to TRBJ1-1, with D uncertain. The length of the CDR3 is 14 residues. CDR1 and CDR2 (germline): LNHNV, YYDKDF (reference sequence). Trimming cost V 1 base and J 3 bases, with 9 bases left between them. CDR3 DNA sequence: TGTGCCACCAGCAGAGCTCACCGGGACACTGAAGCTTTCTTT. It encodes CATSRAHRDTEAFF.